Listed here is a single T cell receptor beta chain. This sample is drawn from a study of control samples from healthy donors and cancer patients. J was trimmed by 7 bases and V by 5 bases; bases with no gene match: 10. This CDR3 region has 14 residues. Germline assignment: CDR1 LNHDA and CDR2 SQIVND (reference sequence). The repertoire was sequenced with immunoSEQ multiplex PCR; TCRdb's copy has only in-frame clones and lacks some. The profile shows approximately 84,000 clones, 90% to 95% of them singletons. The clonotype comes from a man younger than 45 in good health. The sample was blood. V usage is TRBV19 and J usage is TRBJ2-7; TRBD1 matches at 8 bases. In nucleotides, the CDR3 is TGTGCCAGTAGTGCCGGGACAGGAGCCTTGGAGCAGTACTTC. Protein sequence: CASSAGTGALEQYF.